These 15 T cell receptor beta chains share one sample of origin, sequenced in a study of blood T cell repertoires in COVID-19. Generated by immunoSEQ multiplex PCR, the TCRdb table keeps only in-frame clones and is missing some. The data contain a few hundred thousand clones, approximately 90% of them singletons. Sample: PBMCs or T cells enriched from blood (not recorded which). These TCRs come from a man younger than 40 who had recovered from COVID-19.

The chain recombines TRBV6-5 with TRBJ2-1, with TRBD2 identical over 10 bases. The V segment lost 6 bases and the J segment 2 bases; nucleotides outside the gene matches: 1. Germline lookup yields CDR1 MNHEY and CDR2 SVGAGI. The CDR3 sequence is 14 residues long. DNA of the CDR3: TGTGCCAGCAGGCTAGCGGGAGCCTACAATGAGCAGTTCTTC. Translation gives CASRLAGAYNEQFF.

The rearrangement links TRBV9 to TRBJ2-3, with 13 bases lining up with TRBD2. V was pared by 3 bases and J by 2 bases, with 3 bases of the junction left unmatched. Germline CDR1 reads SGDLS; CDR2 reads YYNGEE. This CDR3 region has 16 residues. CDR3 sequence reads: CASSGGLAGPTDTQYF. CDR3 sequence (DNA): TGTGCCAGCAGCGGGGGACTAGCGGGACCCACAGATACGCAGTATTTT.

The rearrangement joins TRBV5-1 to TRBJ2-2; a weak D match, TRBD2 (5 bases). The CDR3 has 15 residues. V gave up 0 bases and J gave up 0 bases, with 6 bases separating them. Germline V CDR1 and CDR2: SGHRS, YFSETQ. CDR3 loop: CASSLAEANTGELFF. In nucleotides, the CDR3 is TGCGCCAGCAGCTTGGCGGAGGCGAACACCGGGGAGCTGTTTTTT.

The rearrangement uses TRBV28 and TRBJ2-7, with D possibly being TRBD2 (5 bases). The V gene lost 2 bases and the J gene lost 3 bases, with 14 bases spanning the gap. The CDR3 extends over 15 amino acids. Germline-derived CDR1 and CDR2 are MDHEN and SYDVKM. The CDR3 nucleotides read TGTGCCAGCAGTTTACGCAGCGGCCCCGTCTACGAGCAGTACTTC. Amino acid sequence: CASSLRSGPVYEQYF.

This clone was counted a few times. This rearrangement joins TRBV6-2 or TRBV6-3 to TRBJ2-7, with 9 bases lining up with TRBD1. CDR3 length equals 16 residues. Trimming at V came to 5 bases and at J to 4 bases, leaving 12 bases not matched to a gene. Germline CDR1 MNHEY, CDR2 SVGEGT. CDR3 in amino acids: CASSHTTGGAGYEQYF. As DNA, the CDR3 is TGTGCCAGCAGTCACACAACAGGGGGCGCGGGTTACGAGCAGTACTTC.

The chain has TRBV28 and TRBJ1-4; D is ambiguous. Germline CDR1 is MDHEN and CDR2 is SYDVKM. Trimming removed 1 base from V and 8 bases from J, with 2 bases in between. The CDR3 is made up of 11 amino acids. The CDR3 DNA sequence: TGTGCCAGCAGTTTATCGGAAAAACTGTTTTTT. Residues: CASSLSEKLFF.

Only one count was recorded for this clone. This chain's CDR3 is CASAGTGDSPLHF. The DNA of the CDR3 is TGTGCCTCGGCCGGGACAGGGGATTCACCCCTCCACTTT. The V call is TRBV10-3, the J call TRBJ1-6, with 10 bases aligning to TRBD1. The junction had 6 bases not matched to a gene; V was cut back by 11 bases and J by 8 bases. The CDR3 loop spans 13 amino acids. The germline gives CDR1 ENHRY, CDR2 SYGVKD.

The CDR3 DNA sequence: TGTGCCAGCAGTGTTATCTCCGACAGGCTTAATGAAAAACTGTTTTTT. Its translation: CASSVISDRLNEKLFF. This chain uses TRBV25-1 with TRBJ1-4; a possible D gene is TRBD1 (6 bases). The CDR3 length is 16 residues. Germline V CDR1 and CDR2: MGHDK, SYGVNS. Trimming removed 4 bases at V and 4 bases at J, with 16 bases between.

J is TRBJ2-7 and V is TRBV5-8; no clear D gene. The length of the CDR3 is 10 residues. Trimming cost V 9 bases and J 4 bases, with 8 bases left between them. Germline V gene lookup returns CDR1 SGHTS and CDR2 YDEGEE. The CDR3 region has the DNA TGTGCCATCAAGCCTTACGAGCAGTACTTC. Translating it yields CAIKPYEQYF.

This rearrangement joins TRBV9 to TRBJ2-3; 7 bases map to TRBD2. Trimming removed 4 bases from V and 3 bases from J; junction bases left unmatched: 11. The germline gives CDR1 SGDLS, CDR2 YYNGEE. This CDR3 has 16 residues. The CDR3 spells CASSSQTGGGTDTQYF. As DNA, the CDR3 is TGTGCCAGCAGCTCCCAAACCGGCGGGGGTACAGATACGCAGTATTTT.

CDR3 region: CASSHYQNYNEQFF. The CDR3 coding sequence is TGTGCCAGCAGTCACTACCAAAACTACAATGAGCAGTTCTTC. The chain links TRBV25-1 to TRBJ2-1, with unresolved D. The CDR3 is 14 amino acids. Germline values: CDR1 MGHDK, CDR2 SYGVNS. The V end lost 5 bases, the J end lost 3 bases, and 11 bases lay between the germline ends. Variable domain in full (rest from reference TRBV25-1 and TRBJ2-1): EADIYQTPRYLVIGTGKKITLECSQTMGHDKMYWYQQDPGMELHLIHYSYGVNSTEKGDLSSESTVSRIRTEHFPLTLESARPSHTSQYLCASSHYQNYNEQFFGPGTRLTVL.

The gene calls are TRBV18 and TRBJ2-5, with 7 nucleotides matching TRBD1. The ends lost 1 base at V and 2 bases at J; junction bases unmatched: 4. CDR3 length: 15 residues. Germline assignment: CDR1 KGHSH and CDR2 LQKENI. The CDR3 sequence: CASSPLTGEQETQYF. The CDR3 nucleotides are TGTGCCAGCTCACCACTAACAGGGGAACAAGAGACCCAGTACTTC.

J is TRBJ1-6 and V is TRBV3-1 (or the pseudogene TRBV3-2), with D possibly being TRBD1 (5 bases). The CDR3 spans 19 residues. Germline assignment: CDR1 LGHDT and CDR2 YNNKEL (reference sequence). V was clipped by 7 bases and J by 4 bases, with 26 bases between them. CDR3 in amino acids: CASNFPIAGGRHYNSPLHF. In nucleotides, the CDR3 is TGTGCCAGCAACTTTCCCATCGCCGGGGGTCGGCATTATAATTCACCCCTCCACTTT.

J is TRBJ2-2 and V is TRBV4-2, with 7 nucleotides matching TRBD2. Looked up from germline, CDR1 is LGHNA and CDR2 is YNFKEQ. V gave up 1 base and J gave up 2 bases; unmatched junction bases: 16. This CDR3 has 20 residues. In DNA, the CDR3 is TGTGCCAGCAGCCAAGGGGGATTGGGAGGGACTATATTCAACACCGGGGAGCTGTTTTTT. Its protein product is CASSQGGLGGTIFNTGELFF.

V usage is TRBV6-5 and J usage is TRBJ1-2; D gene ambiguous. This CDR3 spans 13 amino acids. The germline CDR1 and CDR2 sequences are MNHEY and SVGAGI. V lost 4 bases and J 1 base, leaving 7 bases between the germline ends. The CDR3 DNA follows: TGTGCCAGCAGTTCCACAGATAACTATGGCTACACCTTC. It encodes CASSSTDNYGYTF.